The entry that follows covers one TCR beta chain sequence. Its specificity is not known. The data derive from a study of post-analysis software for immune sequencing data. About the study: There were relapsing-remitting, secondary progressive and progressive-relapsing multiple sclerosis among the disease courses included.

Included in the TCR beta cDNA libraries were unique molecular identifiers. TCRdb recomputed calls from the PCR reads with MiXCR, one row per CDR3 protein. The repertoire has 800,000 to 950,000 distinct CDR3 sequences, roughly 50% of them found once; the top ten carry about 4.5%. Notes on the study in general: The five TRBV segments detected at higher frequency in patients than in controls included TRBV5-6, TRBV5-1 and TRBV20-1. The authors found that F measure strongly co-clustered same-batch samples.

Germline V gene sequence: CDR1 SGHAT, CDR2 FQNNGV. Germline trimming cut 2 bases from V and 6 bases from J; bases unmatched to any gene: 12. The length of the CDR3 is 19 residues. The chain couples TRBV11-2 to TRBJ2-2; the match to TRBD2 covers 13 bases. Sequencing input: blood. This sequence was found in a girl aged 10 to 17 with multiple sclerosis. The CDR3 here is CASSLPQGLAGPKAGELFF. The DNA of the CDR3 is TGTGCCAGCAGCTTACCCCAGGGACTAGCGGGACCGAAGGCCGGGGAGCTGTTTTTT.